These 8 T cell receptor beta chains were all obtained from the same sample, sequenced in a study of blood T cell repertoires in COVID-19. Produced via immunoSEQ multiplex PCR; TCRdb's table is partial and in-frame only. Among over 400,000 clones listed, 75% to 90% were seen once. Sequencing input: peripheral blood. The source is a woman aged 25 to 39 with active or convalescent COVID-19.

CDR3: CASSLEGTSWMDTQYF. CDR3 nucleotides: TGTGCCAGCAGTTTGGAGGGGACTAGCTGGATGGATACGCAGTATTTT. The chain recombines TRBV27 with TRBJ2-3, with TRBD2 identical over 9 bases. CDR1 is MNHEY, CDR2 SMNVEV, per germline (reference sequence). Trimming cost V 3 bases and J 6 bases; bases outside gene matches: 10. The length of the CDR3 is 16 residues.

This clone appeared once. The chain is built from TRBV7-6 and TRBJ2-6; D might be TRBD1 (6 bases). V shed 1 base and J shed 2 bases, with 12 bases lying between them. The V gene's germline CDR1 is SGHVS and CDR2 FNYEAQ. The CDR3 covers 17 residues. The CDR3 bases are TGTGCCAGCAGCTTAGAAAAAGGGGGAACTGGGGCCAACGTCCTGACTTTC. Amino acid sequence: CASSLEKGGTGANVLTF.

Here the CDR3 reads CASSNTVTSGSRRWYEQYF. The CDR3 bases are TGTGCCAGCAGCAACACGGTGACTAGCGGGAGTAGGAGGTGGTACGAGCAGTACTTC. J is TRBJ2-7 and V is TRBV5-6; 12 positions match TRBD2. V was clipped by 4 bases and J by 4 bases; unmatched bases: 18. Germline values: CDR1 SGHDT, CDR2 YYEEEE. The CDR3 loop spans 19 amino acids.

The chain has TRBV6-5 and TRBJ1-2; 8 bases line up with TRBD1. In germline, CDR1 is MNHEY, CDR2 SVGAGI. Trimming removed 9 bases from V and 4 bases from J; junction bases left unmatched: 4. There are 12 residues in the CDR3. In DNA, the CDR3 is TGTGCCAGTTCAGGACAGGGCTATGGCTACACCTTC. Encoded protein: CASSGQGYGYTF.

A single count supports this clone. As DNA, the CDR3 is TGTGCCAGCAGTTACTCGAACACCCGCCCTAACTATGGCTACACCTTC. It is translated as CASSYSNTRPNYGYTF. The J gene is TRBJ1-2, the V gene TRBV6-5; no firm D call. The CDR3 is 16 residues long. Germline CDR1 MNHEY, CDR2 SVGAGI. The V end lost 0 bases, the J end lost 0 bases, and 11 bases lay between the germline ends.

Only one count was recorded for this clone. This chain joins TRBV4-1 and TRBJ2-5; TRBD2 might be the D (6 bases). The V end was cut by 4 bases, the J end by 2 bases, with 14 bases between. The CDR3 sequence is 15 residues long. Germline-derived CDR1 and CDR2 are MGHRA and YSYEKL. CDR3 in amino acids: CASSPHRDSQETQYF. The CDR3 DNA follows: TGCGCCAGCAGCCCCCACCGGGACTCACAAGAGACCCAGTACTTC.

The CDR3 coding sequence is TGTGCCAGCAGTGTCGATGCGGGTGCACGGGGCTACACCTTC. Its translation: CASSVDAGARGYTF. The chain has TRBV25-1 and TRBJ1-2, with D unclear. Trimming left V 4 bases short and J 8 bases short, with 17 bases between. The germline CDR1 and CDR2 sequences are MGHDK and SYGVNS. The CDR3 is made up of 14 amino acids.

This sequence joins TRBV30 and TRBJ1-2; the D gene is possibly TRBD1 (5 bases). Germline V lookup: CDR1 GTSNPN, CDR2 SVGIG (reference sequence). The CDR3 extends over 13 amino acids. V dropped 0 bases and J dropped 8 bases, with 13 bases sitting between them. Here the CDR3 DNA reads TGTGCCTGGAGTGTACGGACGTGGGGCGGCTACACCTTC. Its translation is CAWSVRTWGGYTF.